Below, one T cell receptor (beta chain) is given with its context. A second 7 to 11 cycle PCR used barcoded and J-beta primers. CDR3-containing paired-end reads numbered at least 2.5 million in each sample. TCRdb re-derived calls from the 5' RACE reads in MiXCR, one entry per CDR3 protein. The table includes 700,000 to 850,000 distinct CDR3 sequences, less than 70% detected once. The data are from a study of blood T cells in healthy people across ages. This CDR3 is built from 15 residues. Germline V gene sequence: CDR1 MNHEY, CDR2 SMNVEV (reference sequence). Trimming cost V 0 bases and J 2 bases, with 11 bases left between them.

The rearrangement joins TRBV27 to TRBJ2-7; tentative D call: TRBD1 (6 bases). This receptor was identified in a man older than 75 in good health. Sequencing was performed on blood. CDR3 coding DNA: TGTGCCAGCAGTTTATCTATTGGGGGCCCCTACGAGCAGTACTTC. Its translation is CASSLSIGGPYEQYF.